This record looks at one T cell receptor (beta chain) sequence and its context. Antigen unknown. In the CD4+ fraction, cells were divided into CD45RA+ naive and CD45RA-negative memory subsets. This entry belongs to a study of shared clonotypes between healthy human individuals. This CDR3 is 14 amino acids long. V was clipped by 8 bases and J by 3 bases, with 14 bases between them. Germline CDR1 LNHDA, CDR2 SQIVND (reference sequence). The authors ran the assay at deep level. Measured with immunoSEQ multiplex PCR; TCRdb has only the in-frame clones, and not every one. The table includes about 1 million clones, approximately 70% detected once. Broader study findings: An anticipated effect of sequencing depth on clonotype sharing among donors was recognized.

The chain uses TRBV19 and TRBJ1-5; D remains unclear. The source material was memory CD4+ T cells sorted from blood. Documented subset: CD45RA-negative fraction. This receptor was identified in a man between 18 and 29 years old in good health. The CDR3 DNA sequence: TGTGCCAGTCACTATCGGCACGTCAATCAGCCCCAGCATTTT. Translation: CASHYRHVNQPQHF.